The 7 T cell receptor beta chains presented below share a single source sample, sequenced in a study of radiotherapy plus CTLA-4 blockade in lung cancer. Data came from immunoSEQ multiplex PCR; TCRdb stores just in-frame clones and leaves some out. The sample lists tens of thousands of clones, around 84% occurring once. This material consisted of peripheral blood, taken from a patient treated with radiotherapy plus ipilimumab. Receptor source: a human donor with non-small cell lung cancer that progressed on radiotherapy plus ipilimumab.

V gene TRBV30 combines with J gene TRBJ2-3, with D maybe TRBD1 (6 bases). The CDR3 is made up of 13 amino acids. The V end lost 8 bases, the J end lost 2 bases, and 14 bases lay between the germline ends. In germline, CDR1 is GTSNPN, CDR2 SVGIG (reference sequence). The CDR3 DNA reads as TGTGCCAACGAAAGGACAGCCACAGATACGCAGTATTTT. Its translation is CANERTATDTQYF. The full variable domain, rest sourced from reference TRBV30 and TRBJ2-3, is SQTIHQWPATLVQPVGSPLSLECTVEGTSNPNLYWYRQAAGRGLQLLFYSVGIGQISSEVPQNLSASRPQDRQFILSSKKLLLSDSGFYLCANERTATDTQYFGPGTRLTVL.

The CDR3 DNA follows: TGTGCCAGCAGCTTAGTAAGCCCAGGGGGCGGGGAAGCTTTCTTT. This codes for CASSLVSPGGGEAFF. The V call is TRBV7-8, the J call TRBJ1-1, with TRBD1 matching 8 bases. With V trimmed by 1 base and J by 8 bases, 9 bases remained unmatched. The CDR3 consists of 15 residues. Germline V CDR1 and CDR2: SGHVS, FQNEAQ.

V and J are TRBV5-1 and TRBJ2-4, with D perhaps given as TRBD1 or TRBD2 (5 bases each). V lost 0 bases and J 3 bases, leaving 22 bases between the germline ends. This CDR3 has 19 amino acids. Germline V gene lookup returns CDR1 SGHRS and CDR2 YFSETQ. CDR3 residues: CASSLEGSRVNSVKNIQYF. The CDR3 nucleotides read TGCGCCAGCAGCTTGGAGGGGTCGAGGGTAAACAGCGTCAAAAACATTCAGTACTTC.

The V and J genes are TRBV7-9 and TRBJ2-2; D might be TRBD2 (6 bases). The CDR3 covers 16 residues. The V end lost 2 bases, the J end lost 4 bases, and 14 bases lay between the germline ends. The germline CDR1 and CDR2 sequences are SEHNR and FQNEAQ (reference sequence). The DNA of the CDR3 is TGTGCCAGCAGCTTAATGTCGGGACTCTCCACCGGGGAGCTGTTTTTT. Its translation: CASSLMSGLSTGELFF.

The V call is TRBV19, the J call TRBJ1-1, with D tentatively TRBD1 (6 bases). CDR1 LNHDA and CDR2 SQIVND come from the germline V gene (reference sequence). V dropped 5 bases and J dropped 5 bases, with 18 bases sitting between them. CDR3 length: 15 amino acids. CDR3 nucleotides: TGTGCCAGTAGTCAGGGGTCCGCGGTGATAACTGAAGCTTTCTTT. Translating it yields CASSQGSAVITEAFF.

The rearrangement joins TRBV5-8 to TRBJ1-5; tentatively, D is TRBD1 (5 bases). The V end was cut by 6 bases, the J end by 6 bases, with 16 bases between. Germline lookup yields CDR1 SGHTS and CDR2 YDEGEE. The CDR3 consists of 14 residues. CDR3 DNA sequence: TGTGCCAGCAACTCAGGGAGGCTAGGTCAGCCCCAGCATTTT. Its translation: CASNSGRLGQPQHF.

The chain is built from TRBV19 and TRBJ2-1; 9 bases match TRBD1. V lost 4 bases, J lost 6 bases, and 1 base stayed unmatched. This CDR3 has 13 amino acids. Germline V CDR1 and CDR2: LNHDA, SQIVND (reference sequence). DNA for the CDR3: TGTGCCAGTAGTAAGACAGGGGGCAATGAGCAGTTCTTC. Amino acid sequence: CASSKTGGNEQFF.